The clone carrying this T cell receptor beta chain was seen at least ten times. The ends lost 3 bases at V and 3 bases at J; junction bases unmatched: 11. The CDR3 is made up of 16 amino acids. CDR1 SGHRS and CDR2 YFSETQ come from the germline V gene. The sample comes from a study of T cells in Graves' hyperthyroidism and ophthalmopathy. From RNA transcripts, TCR beta CDR3 regions were amplified. With the HTBI primer set, the TCR CDR3 went through a first round of RT-PCR. TCRdb redid the calling of the multiplex PCR reads with MiXCR, one entry per CDR3 protein. The table lists 450,000 to 600,000 distinct CDR3 sequences, 12% to 15% of them singletons.

J is TRBJ2-7 and V is TRBV5-1, with 8 positions matching TRBD1. The specimen sequenced was blood. The clonotype comes from a woman aged 40 to 49 with Graves' hyperthyroidism. In DNA, the CDR3 is TGCGCCAGCAGCTGGGACGGGACAGGAACGTACTACGAGCAGTACTTC. Amino acid sequence: CASSWDGTGTYYEQYF. Together with reference TRBV5-1 and TRBJ2-7, the CDR3 gives the full variable domain: KAGVTQTPRYLIKTRGQQVTLSCSPISGHRSVSWYQQTPGQGLQFLFEYFSETQRNKGNFPGRFSGRQFSNSRSEMNVSTLELGDSALYLCASSWDGTGTYYEQYFGPGTRLTVT.